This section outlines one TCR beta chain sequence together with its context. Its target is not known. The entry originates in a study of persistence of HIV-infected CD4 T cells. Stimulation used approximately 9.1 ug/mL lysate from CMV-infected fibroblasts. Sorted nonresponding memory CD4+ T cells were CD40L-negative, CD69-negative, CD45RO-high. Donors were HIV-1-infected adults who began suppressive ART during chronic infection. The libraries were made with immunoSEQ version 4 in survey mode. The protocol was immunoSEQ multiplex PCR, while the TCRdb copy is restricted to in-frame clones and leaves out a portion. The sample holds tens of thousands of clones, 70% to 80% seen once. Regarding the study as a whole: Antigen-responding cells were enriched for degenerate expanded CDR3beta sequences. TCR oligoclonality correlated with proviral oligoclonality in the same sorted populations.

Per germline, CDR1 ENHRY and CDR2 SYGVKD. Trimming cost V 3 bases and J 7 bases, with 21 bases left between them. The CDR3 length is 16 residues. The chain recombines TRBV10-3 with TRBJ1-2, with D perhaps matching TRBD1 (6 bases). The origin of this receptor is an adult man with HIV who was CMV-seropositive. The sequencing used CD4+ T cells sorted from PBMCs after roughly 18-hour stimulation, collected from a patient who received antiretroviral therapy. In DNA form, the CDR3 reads TGTGCCATCAGTGAAACTGGAAAGGGGGGCGCGGGTGGCTACACCTTC. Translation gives CAISETGKGGAGGYTF.